This entry features one T cell receptor beta chain sequence. Antigen: not known. This sample is drawn from a study of cytomegalovirus exposure and HLA in healthy donors. In the study overall: An analysis done earlier identified 90 million to 120 million unique TCR beta sequences from approximately 200 million T cells. Genotyping of 400 or so donors showed that 80% to 90% belonged to the Caucasian-associated ancestry cluster.

Study observations and caveats: Within an earlier analysis, most TCR beta V segments proved productive either about 90% or about 30% of the time. Further analysis was carried out later, and it showed several of the most significant clusters appearing linked to common viral pathogens.

Vbeta (60) and Jbeta (13) primers were used in the PCR. The data were produced by immunoSEQ multiplex PCR, yet TCRdb's version contains in-frame clones alone and is incomplete. The sample lists 150,000 to 200,000 clones, approximately 81% occurring once. Sequenced material: PBMCs. This clonotype was sampled from a man aged 50-59 years in good health and CMV-seronegative.

The CDR3 region has the DNA TGTGCCAGCAGCGTAGACGGGGTTAGCTCCTATAATTCACCCCTCCACTTT. Its translation: CASSVDGVSSYNSPLHF. The rearrangement uses TRBV9 and TRBJ1-6; no clear D. The CDR3 is 17 residues long. The V end was cut by 0 bases, the J end by 0 bases, with 10 bases between. The germline CDR1 and CDR2 sequences are SGDLS and YYNGEE. The entire variable domain, with the rest obtained from reference TRBV9 and TRBJ1-6, is as follows: DSGVTQTPKHLITATGQRVTLRCSPRSGDLSVYWYQQSLDQGLQFLIQYYNGEERAKGNILERFSAQQFPDLHSELNLSSLELGDSALYFCASSVDGVSSYNSPLHFGNGTRLTVT.